The 2 T cell receptor beta chains presented below share a single source sample, sequenced in a study of T cells after yellow fever vaccination. Using its own MiXCR run on the 5' RACE reads, TCRdb lists one record per CDR3 protein. This sample yields tens of thousands of distinct CDR3 sequences, of which around 6.2% are seen a single time; over 2% belongs to the top ten. The sample consisted of CD4+ T cells sorted from PBMCs, taken roughly 14 days after the first yellow fever vaccination. The receptors were gathered from a man between 18 and 35 years old who received the YFV17D yellow fever vaccine.

At least ten counts were recorded for this clonotype. V usage is TRBV20-1 and J usage is TRBJ1-5; 8 nucleotides align to TRBD1. This CDR3 has 12 residues. Germline V lookup: CDR1 DFQATT, CDR2 SNEGSKA (reference sequence). Trimming cost V 5 bases and J 6 bases; bases outside gene matches: 3. CDR3 DNA: TGCAGTGCTCCACAGGGGGGTCAGCCCCAGCATTTT. It specifies CSAPQGGQPQHF.

As to this clonotype: Just one base apart from a much larger clone, this may be a read error. V gene TRBV5-1 combines with J gene TRBJ2-7, with D possibly matching TRBD1 (6 bases). The CDR3 spans 15 residues. V was cut by 0 bases and J by 7 bases, with 17 bases left in between. The V gene's germline CDR1 is SGHRS and CDR2 YFSETQ. The CDR3: CASSLGLGTPNEQYF. CDR3 coding DNA: TGCGCCAGCAGCTTGGGGCTCGGGACACCAAATGAGCAGTACTTC.